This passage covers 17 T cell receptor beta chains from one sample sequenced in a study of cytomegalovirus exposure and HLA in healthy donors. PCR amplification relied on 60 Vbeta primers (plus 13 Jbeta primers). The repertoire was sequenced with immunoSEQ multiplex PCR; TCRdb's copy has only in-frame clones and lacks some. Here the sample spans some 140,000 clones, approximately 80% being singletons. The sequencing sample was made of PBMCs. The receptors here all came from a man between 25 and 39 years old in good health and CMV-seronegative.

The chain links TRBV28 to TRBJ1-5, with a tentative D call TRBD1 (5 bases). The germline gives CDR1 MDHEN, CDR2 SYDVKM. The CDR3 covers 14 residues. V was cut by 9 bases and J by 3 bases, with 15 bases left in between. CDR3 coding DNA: TGTGCCAGTTCCCGGGGGGGGAACAATCAGCCCCAGCATTTT. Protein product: CASSRGGNNQPQHF.

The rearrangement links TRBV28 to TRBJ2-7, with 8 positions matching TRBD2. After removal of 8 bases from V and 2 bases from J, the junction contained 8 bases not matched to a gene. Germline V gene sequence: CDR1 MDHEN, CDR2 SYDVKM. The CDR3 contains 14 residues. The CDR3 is CASVRAGGAYEQYF. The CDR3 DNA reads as TGTGCCAGCGTGAGGGCGGGAGGTGCCTACGAGCAGTACTTC.

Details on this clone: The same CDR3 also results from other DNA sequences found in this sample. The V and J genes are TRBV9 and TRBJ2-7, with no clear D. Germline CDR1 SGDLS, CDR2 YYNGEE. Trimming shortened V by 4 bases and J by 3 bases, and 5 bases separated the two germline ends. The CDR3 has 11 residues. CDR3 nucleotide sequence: TGTGCCAGCAGCCCCGGCTACGAGCAGTACTTC. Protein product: CASSPGYEQYF.

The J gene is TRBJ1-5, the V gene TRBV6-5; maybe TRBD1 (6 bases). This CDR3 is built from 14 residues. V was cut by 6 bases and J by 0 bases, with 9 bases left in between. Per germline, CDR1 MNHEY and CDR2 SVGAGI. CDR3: CASRDSDSNQPQHF. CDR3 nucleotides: TGTGCCAGCAGGGACAGCGATAGCAATCAGCCCCAGCATTTT.

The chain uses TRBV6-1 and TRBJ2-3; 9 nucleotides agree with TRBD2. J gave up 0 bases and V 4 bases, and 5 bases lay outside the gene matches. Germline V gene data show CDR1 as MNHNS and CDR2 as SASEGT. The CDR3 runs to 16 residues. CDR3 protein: CASSARLAESTDTQYF. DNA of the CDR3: TGTGCCAGCAGTGCGAGACTAGCGGAAAGCACAGATACGCAGTATTTT.

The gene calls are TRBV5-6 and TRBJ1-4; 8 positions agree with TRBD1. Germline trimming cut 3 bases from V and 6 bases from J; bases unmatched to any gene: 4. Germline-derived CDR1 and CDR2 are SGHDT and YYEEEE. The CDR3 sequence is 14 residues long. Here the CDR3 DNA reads TGTGCCAGCAGCTGGCGGGGACAGGATGAAAAACTGTTTTTT. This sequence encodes CASSWRGQDEKLFF.

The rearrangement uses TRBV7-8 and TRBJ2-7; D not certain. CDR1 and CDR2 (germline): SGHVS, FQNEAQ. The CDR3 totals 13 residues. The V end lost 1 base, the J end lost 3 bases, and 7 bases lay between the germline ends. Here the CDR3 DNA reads TGTGCCAGCAGCTTAGACAGTTTCTACGAGCAGTACTTC. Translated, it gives CASSLDSFYEQYF.

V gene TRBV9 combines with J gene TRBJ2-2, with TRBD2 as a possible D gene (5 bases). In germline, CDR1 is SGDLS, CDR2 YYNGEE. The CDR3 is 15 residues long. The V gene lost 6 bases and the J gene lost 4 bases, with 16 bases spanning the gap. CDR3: CASTLAPMGTGELFF. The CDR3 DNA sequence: TGTGCCAGCACCCTAGCCCCTATGGGCACCGGGGAGCTGTTTTTT.

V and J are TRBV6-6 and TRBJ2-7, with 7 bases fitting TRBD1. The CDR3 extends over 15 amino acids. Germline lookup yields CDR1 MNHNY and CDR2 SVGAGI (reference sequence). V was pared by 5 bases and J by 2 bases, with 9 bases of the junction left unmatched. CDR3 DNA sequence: TGTGCCAGCAGTCTGTCCGGGACAGCTACCTACGAGCAGTACTTC. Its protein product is CASSLSGTATYEQYF.

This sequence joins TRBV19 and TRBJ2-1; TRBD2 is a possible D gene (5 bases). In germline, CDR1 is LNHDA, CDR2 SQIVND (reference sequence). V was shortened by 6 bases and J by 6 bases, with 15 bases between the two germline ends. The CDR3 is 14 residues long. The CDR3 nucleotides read TGTGCCAGTAGAACGGGGAGCCTTACCAATGAGCAGTTCTTC. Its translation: CASRTGSLTNEQFF.

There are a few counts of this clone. As DNA, the CDR3 is TGTGCCAGCAGTTCCCCCACCAGGGGAGGGACTGAAGCTTTCTTT. It is translated as CASSSPTRGGTEAFF. V gene TRBV28 combines with J gene TRBJ1-1, with TRBD1 as a possible D gene (6 bases). The CDR3 length is 15 residues. Trimming took 4 bases from V and 5 from J, leaving 17 bases between them. Germline CDR1 and CDR2: MDHEN and SYDVKM.

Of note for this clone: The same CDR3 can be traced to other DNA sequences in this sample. The CDR3, as DNA: TGTGCCAGCTCACCCCGGACAGGAAGCTCCTACGAGCAGTACTTC. Protein sequence: CASSPRTGSSYEQYF. This chain joins TRBV18 and TRBJ2-7; 7 positions match TRBD1. The CDR3 runs to 15 residues. The V segment lost 3 bases and the J segment 0 bases; nucleotides outside the gene matches: 5. Germline-derived CDR1 and CDR2 are KGHSH and LQKENI.

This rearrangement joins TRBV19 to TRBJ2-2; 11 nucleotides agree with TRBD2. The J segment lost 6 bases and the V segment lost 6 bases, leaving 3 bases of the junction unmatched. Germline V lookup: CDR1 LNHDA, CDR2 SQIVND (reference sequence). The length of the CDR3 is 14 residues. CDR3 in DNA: TGTGCCAGTAGCACTAGCGGGAGTTCCGGGGAGCTGTTTTTT. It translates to CASSTSGSSGELFF.

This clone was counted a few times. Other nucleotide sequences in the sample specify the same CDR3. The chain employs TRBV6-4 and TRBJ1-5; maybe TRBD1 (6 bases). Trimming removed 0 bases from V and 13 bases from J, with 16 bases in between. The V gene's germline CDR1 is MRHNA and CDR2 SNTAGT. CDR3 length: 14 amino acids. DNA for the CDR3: TGTGCCAGCAGTGACTCAAGGGAGGGGGGACTTCAGCATTTT. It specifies CASSDSREGGLQHF.

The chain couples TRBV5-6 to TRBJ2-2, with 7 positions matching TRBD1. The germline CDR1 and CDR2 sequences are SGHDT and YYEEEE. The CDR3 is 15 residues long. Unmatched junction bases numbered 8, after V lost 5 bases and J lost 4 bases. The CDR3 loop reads CASSHGTDVTGELFF. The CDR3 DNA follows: TGTGCCAGCAGTCACGGGACAGATGTCACCGGGGAGCTGTTTTTT.

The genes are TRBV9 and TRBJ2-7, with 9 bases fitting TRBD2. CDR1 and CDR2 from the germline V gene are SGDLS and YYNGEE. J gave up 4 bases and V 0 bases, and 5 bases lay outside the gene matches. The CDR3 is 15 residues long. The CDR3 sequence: CASSVDAGGLYEQYF. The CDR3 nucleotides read TGTGCCAGCAGCGTAGATGCGGGAGGGCTATACGAGCAGTACTTC.

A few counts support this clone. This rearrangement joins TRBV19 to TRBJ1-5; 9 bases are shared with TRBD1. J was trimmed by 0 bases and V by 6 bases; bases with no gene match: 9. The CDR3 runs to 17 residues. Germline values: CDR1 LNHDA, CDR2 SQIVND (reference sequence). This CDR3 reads CASRSTGGGNSNQPQHF. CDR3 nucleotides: TGTGCCAGTAGAAGTACAGGGGGCGGGAATAGCAATCAGCCCCAGCATTTT.